This T cell receptor beta chain was captured in a study of T cell responses to AZD1222 COVID-19 vaccine. This table comes from immunoSEQ multiplex PCR, and its TCRdb copy is limited to in-frame clones, with some not included. The sample shows about 100,000 clones, 70% to 90% of them seen only once. Germline CDR1 and CDR2: WSHSY and SAAADI. The CDR3 sequence is 19 residues long. The V gene end was trimmed by 10 bases and the J gene end by 5 bases; junction bases not matched to a gene: 24. Whole-study findings and limits: Seropositivity was recorded at baseline in only a handful of AZD1222 recipients.

For this clone: The antigen remains undetermined.

V usage is TRBV10-2 and J usage is TRBJ1-2, with 11 bases identical to TRBD1. The receptor was isolated from an adult in good health. Sequencing used peripheral blood, obtained on day 0 of AZD1222 vaccination. CDR3 nucleotides: TGCGCCACCAGGCCCGGGGACCTTATACCGGGACAGGGGGAGTATGGCTACACCTTC. Translating it yields CATRPGDLIPGQGEYGYTF.